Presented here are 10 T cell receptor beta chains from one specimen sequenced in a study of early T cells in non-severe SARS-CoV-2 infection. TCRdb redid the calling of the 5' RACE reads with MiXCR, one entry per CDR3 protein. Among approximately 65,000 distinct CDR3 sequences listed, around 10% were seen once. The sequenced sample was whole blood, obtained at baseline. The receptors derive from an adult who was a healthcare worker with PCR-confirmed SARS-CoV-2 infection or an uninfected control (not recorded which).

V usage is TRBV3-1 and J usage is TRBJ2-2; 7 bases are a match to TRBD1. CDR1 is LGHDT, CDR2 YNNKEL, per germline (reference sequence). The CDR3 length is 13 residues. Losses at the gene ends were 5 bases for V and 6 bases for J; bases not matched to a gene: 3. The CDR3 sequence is CASSRQGSGELFF. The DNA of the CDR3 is TGTGCCAGCAGCAGACAGGGTTCCGGGGAGCTGTTTTTT.

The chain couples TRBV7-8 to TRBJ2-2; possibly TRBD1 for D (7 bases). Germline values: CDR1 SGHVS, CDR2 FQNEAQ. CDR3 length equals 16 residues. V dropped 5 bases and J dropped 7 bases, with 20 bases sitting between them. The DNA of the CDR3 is TGTGCCAGCAGCCAGGGGGGCAGGCACATCCTCGGGGAGCTGTTTTTT. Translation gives CASSQGGRHILGELFF.

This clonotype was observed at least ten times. The CDR3 bases are TGTGCCAGCAGCCCCACCGGGACAGGGACTTACGAGCAGTACTTC. Translated, it gives CASSPTGTGTYEQYF. V gene TRBV28 combines with J gene TRBJ2-7; 9 bases are shared with TRBD1. The V gene's germline CDR1 is MDHEN and CDR2 SYDVKM. The junction had 10 bases not matched to a gene; V was cut back by 6 bases and J by 4 bases. This CDR3 spans 15 amino acids.

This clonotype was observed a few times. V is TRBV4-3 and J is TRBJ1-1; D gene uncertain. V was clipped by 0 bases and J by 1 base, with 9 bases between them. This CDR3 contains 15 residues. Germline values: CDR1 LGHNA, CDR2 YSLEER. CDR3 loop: CASSQDRHSNTEAFF. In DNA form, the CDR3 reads TGCGCCAGCAGCCAAGATCGACACTCGAACACTGAAGCTTTCTTT.

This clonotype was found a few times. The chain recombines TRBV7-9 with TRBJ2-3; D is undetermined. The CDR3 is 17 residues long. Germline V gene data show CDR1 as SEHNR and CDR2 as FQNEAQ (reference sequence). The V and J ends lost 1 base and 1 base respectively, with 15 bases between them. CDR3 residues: CASSLDWVGTGTDTQYF. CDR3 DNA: TGTGCCAGCAGCTTAGATTGGGTTGGAACGGGCACAGATACGCAGTATTTT. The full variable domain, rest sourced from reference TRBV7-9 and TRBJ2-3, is DTGVSQNPRHKITKRGQNVTFRCDPISEHNRLYWYRQTLGQGPEFLTYFQNEAQLEKSRLLSDRFSAERPKGSFSTLEIQRTEQGDSAMYLCASSLDWVGTGTDTQYFGPGTRLTVL.

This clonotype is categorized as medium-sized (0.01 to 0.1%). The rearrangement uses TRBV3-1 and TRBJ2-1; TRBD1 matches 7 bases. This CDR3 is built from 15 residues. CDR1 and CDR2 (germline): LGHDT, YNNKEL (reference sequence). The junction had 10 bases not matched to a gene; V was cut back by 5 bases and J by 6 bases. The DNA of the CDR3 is TGTGCCAGCAGCTATTGGACAGGACAGATCAATGAGCAGTTCTTC. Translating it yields CASSYWTGQINEQFF.

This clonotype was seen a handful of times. The CDR3 DNA is TGTGCCAGCAGCCCCTCTGACAGGGGTGAAGAAGCTTTCTTT. This encodes CASSPSDRGEEAFF. The chain employs TRBV7-9 and TRBJ1-1; 8 positions agree with TRBD1. The CDR3 contains 14 residues. The germline V gene has CDR1 SEHNR and CDR2 FQNEAQ (reference sequence). The J segment lost 8 bases and the V segment lost 5 bases, leaving 10 bases of the junction unmatched. Supplemented by reference TRBV7-9 and TRBJ1-1, the full variable domain reads DTGVSQNPRHKITKRGQNVTFRCDPISEHNRLYWYRQTLGQGPEFLTYFQNEAQLEKSRLLSDRFSAERPKGSFSTLEIQRTEQGDSAMYLCASSPSDRGEEAFFGQGTRLTVV.

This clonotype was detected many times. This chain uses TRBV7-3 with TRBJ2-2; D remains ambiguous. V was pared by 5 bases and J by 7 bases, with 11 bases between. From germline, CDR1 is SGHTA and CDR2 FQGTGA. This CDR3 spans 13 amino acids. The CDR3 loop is CASSPPNLGELFF. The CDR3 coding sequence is TGTGCCAGCAGCCCACCGAACCTCGGGGAGCTGTTTTTT.

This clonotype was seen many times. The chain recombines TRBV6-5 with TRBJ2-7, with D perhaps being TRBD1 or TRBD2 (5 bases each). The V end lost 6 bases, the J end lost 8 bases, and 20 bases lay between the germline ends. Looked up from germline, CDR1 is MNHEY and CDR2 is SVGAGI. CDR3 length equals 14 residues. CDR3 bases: TGTGCCAGCAGCCCTGGGACGGGGAGTAGGAAGCAGTACTTC. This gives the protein CASSPGTGSRKQYF.

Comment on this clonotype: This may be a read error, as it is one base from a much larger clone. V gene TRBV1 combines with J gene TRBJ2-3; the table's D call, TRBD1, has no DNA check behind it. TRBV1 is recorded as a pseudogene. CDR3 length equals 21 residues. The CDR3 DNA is TGCACCAGCAGCCAAGATCGGACCGGCGGGGGGCCCCCGAGGAGCACAGATACGCAGTATTTT. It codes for CTSSQDRTGGGPPRSTDTQYF.